The 8 T cell receptor beta chains below all came from one sample that was sequenced in a study of spatial heterogeneity in lung cancer. Study results and caveats: Intratumoral expanded alpha and beta TCR counts were found to track tumor mutation counts.

TCRdb used MiXCR to reprocess the 5' RACE reads, holding one entry per CDR3 protein. In the table there are some 9,000 distinct CDR3 sequences, roughly 5.5% of which are singletons. No cognate antigen is known for these TCRs. Time point noted: sample taken at primary tumor resection. The sample was lung tumor tissue, taken at surgery. The receptors shown here come from a female donor with early-stage non-small cell lung cancer.

This clonotype was detected ten times or more. The chain uses TRBV29-1 and TRBJ1-2; D not resolved. CDR3 size: 11 residues. Germline lookup yields CDR1 SQVTM and CDR2 ANQGSEA. V shed 2 bases and J shed 2 bases, with 3 bases lying between them. The CDR3 sequence: CSVEQNYGYTF. The DNA of the CDR3 is TGCAGCGTTGAACAGAACTATGGCTACACCTTC.

There are many counts of this clonotype. The chain links TRBV30 to TRBJ1-6, with D perhaps matching TRBD1 (5 bases). Germline V CDR1 and CDR2: GTSNPN, SVGIG (reference sequence). There are 12 residues in the CDR3. The V and J ends lost 5 bases and 13 bases respectively, with 15 bases between them. The CDR3 sequence: CAWGQSGTPLHF. In DNA, the CDR3 is TGTGCCTGGGGTCAGTCCGGGACCCCCCTCCACTTT.

The table lists this clonotype with many counts. The CDR3 protein is CASSPDGYYGYTF. As DNA, the CDR3 is TGTGCCAGCAGCCCAGACGGCTACTATGGCTACACCTTC. The chain uses TRBV6-5 and TRBJ1-2, with unresolved D. Germline V gives CDR1 MNHEY, CDR2 SVGAGI. The V gene lost 6 bases and the J gene lost 3 bases, with 11 bases spanning the gap. The CDR3 consists of 13 residues.

This clonotype appeared many times. The chain recombines TRBV5-1 with TRBJ1-6, with D unresolved. The CDR3 is 17 amino acids. From germline, CDR1 is SGHRS and CDR2 YFSETQ. Trimming cost V 2 bases and J 6 bases, with 18 bases left between them. CDR3 DNA: TGCGCCAGCAGCTTCCTCCCGAGTGTTGGCTCTAATTCACCCCTCCACTTT. Amino acid sequence: CASSFLPSVGSNSPLHF.

This clonotype came up many times. This chain uses TRBV18 with TRBJ2-7; 10 nucleotides match TRBD2. Germline V gene lookup returns CDR1 KGHSH and CDR2 LQKENI. The CDR3 has 20 residues. The V gene end was trimmed by 6 bases and the J gene end by 0 bases; junction bases not matched to a gene: 20. The CDR3 bases are TGTGCCAGCTCCCCAGGGGGGTTTAGCGGGGGGCGCGCCCGCTCCTACGAGCAGTACTTC. Its translation: CASSPGGFSGGRARSYEQYF.

Many counts were recorded for this clonotype. This CDR3 is CASSYQGTGGKLFF. In DNA, the CDR3 is TGTGCCAGCAGTTACCAAGGGACAGGGGGAAAACTGTTTTTT. The chain is built from TRBV6-5 and TRBJ1-4, with 11 bases identical to TRBD1. CDR3 length equals 14 residues. J gave up 10 bases and V 2 bases, and 3 bases lay outside the gene matches. Germline CDR1 and CDR2: MNHEY and SVGAGI.

Judged by abundance, this clonotype is large. CDR3 amino acids: CASSLTFTDTQYF. The DNA of the CDR3 is TGTGCCAGCAGTTTAACGTTCACAGATACGCAGTATTTT. The rearrangement joins TRBV12-3 or TRBV12-4 to TRBJ2-3, with D hard to call. The CDR3 loop spans 13 amino acids. V was shortened by 2 bases and J by 2 bases, with 5 bases between the two germline ends.

The V call is TRBV7-8, the J call TRBJ1-5; D remains unclear. The CDR3 covers 14 residues. V was cut by 4 bases and J by 3 bases, with 10 bases left in between. Germline values: CDR1 SGHVS, CDR2 FQNEAQ. CDR3 in amino acids: CASSSTRANQPQHF. CDR3 nucleotides: TGTGCCAGCAGCTCCACGAGGGCCAATCAGCCCCAGCATTTT.